This entry features one T cell receptor (beta chain) sequence. Its antigen is currently not known. This entry is derived from a study of cytomegalovirus exposure and HLA in healthy donors (dated by TCRdb to 2015 to 2018). As for the study more broadly: An earlier analysis of 550 to 700 of the donors reported approximately 290 Gb of sequence data and roughly 110 million unique TCR beta sequences from about 179 million T cells. About 320 gigabases of sequencing data and approximately 80 million unique TCR sequences were included in an early release covering roughly 600 HLA-typed donors. The genetic ancestry cluster associated with self-reported Caucasian donors included roughly 84% of the roughly 390 genotyped donors. The study aimed to test whether cataloging public T cell receptors could reveal signatures of past pathogen exposure. The study used immunosequencing to profile the T cell repertoires of more than 650 subjects and linked those repertoires to cytomegalovirus serostatus. In addition to the first cohort of approximately 670 subjects, a separate validation cohort of 120 different subjects was used. To predict cytomegalovirus infection status, the study brought together high-throughput TCR immunosequencing, statistical association of individual TCRs with disease status, and machine learning. A later analysis re-examined previously published TCR beta repertoires from around 670 donors and added high-resolution HLA genotyping to investigate patterns of TCR occurrence. In the later analysis, no new phenotypic data were used to find candidate immune exposures; instead, reliance was placed on TCR beta sequences and their occurrence across donors. An earlier analysis of some 500 of the donors applied high-throughput TCR beta sequencing to assess whether each TCR beta V gene segment acted as functional or pseudogenic. Donor age, sex, ethnicity and CMV serostatus were compiled together with the repertoire data. A later genetic analysis used genome-wide SNP genotypes for about 55% of the 666 donors, treating that subset as a discovery cohort. All discovery cohort repertoires had been generated on a single sequencing platform. HLA typing included class I and class II loci at four-digit resolution. The number of typed donors differed by locus: 629-630 for A, B, C, DRB1 and DQB1; some 540 for DQA1; some 590 for DPA1; and around 450 for DPB1. Roughly five DR-DQ haplotypes were treated as single units for association and clustering because of strong linkage in the cohort. Among roughly 400 genotyped donors of the cohort, an average of approximately 240,000 unique TCR beta nucleotide sequences was sequenced per donor, of which 15% to 20% were non-productive. Broader findings and caveats from the paper: In the study, roughly 160 TCR beta chains were listed as associated with cytomegalovirus. Because some donors lacked HLA typing at each locus, the association tests relied only on the typed subset. Most TCR sequences were observed very rarely across donors, whereas some public TCRs were present in many individuals. Three of the identified cytomegalovirus-associated TCR beta chains were confirmed in vitro to be specific for cytomegalovirus antigens. For the cohort, immune exposure information was limited to CMV serostatus. According to a later genetic analysis, donors in an Asian-associated ancestry cluster had fewer N-insertions in productive TCRs than the approximately 630-donor mean. Because counts were too low, about 18 rarely observed V segments, including chromosome 9 orphons, were excluded from the earlier analysis of 587 of the donors. Some IMGT-functional V segments, including TRBV6-2 and TRBV6-3, could not be distinguished by the 87-base-pair reads and were therefore excluded. Correlated functional status among segregating V segments might be attributable to linkage disequilibrium, but an unknown experimental factor could not be ruled out. The authors suggested that the approach could potentially be generalized to other disease states and immunological phenotypes. Compared with equally common non-associated chains, HLA-associated TCR beta chains in a later analysis were more clonally expanded and had lower generation probabilities. In an earlier analysis of around 600 of the donors, most TCR beta V segments appeared in productive rearrangements about 90% or about 30% of the time, broadly matching IMGT annotations. A later genetic analysis associated a missense DCLRE1C variant with V-gene and J-gene trimming of TCR beta chains, and an independent cohort replicated the association. Assigning TCR associations to individual alleles was difficult when HLA alleles, especially DR and DQ, strongly co-occurred. The classifier was reported to diagnose cytomegalovirus status with high specificity and sensitivity in both the original and validation cohorts. A later analysis associated about 17,000 TCR beta sequences with specific HLA alleles at a false discovery rate of 0.05. A later analysis reported that several top co-occurrence clusters appeared linked to parvovirus B19, influenza, CMV and Epstein-Barr virus. A further reported finding was that TCR beta sequences accurately predicted the HLA-A and HLA-B alleles for most subjects in the first cohort. A later analysis found that most CMV-associated TCR beta chains appeared HLA-restricted, with HLA associations seemingly driven largely by CMV exposure. In a later analysis, TCR association rates were found to vary across HLA loci, with the most associated TCRs seen for DRB1 alleles and the fewest for HLA-C alleles. The sequencing pipeline was judged likely to have produced a cluster of highly shared sequence variants as a technical artifact. Sequencing depth was assumed to be roughly uniform across donors in the presence/absence analyses, though that assumption may not hold. This cohort had only TCR beta chains sequenced, and the lack of alpha or paired-chain data limited which features could be detected.

Trimming takes 6 bases off V and 7 bases off J; junction bases not matched to a gene: 5. There are 13 amino acids in the CDR3, from cysteine to phenylalanine inclusive. Only the CDR3 portion is preserved as DNA: 39 bases, with reading frame beginning at the first base. The germline V gene encodes CDR1 LNHDA and CDR2 SQIVND (reference sequence). In total, approximately 610 healthy bone marrow donors made up the cohort. Cohort members were all nominally healthy when sampled, although unrecorded immune exposures were likely present. The donor was CMV seropositive and was included in the group of 250 to 300 seropositive cohort members. A peripheral blood sample was provided by each donor, and peripheral blood mononuclear cells were used for TCR beta sequencing. Genomic DNA extraction from the blood cell samples was performed with the Qiagen DNeasy Blood Extraction Kit. Library prep was done by the immunoSEQ multiplex PCR assay. For the multiplex PCR, a mixture combining 60 forward primers for TCR Vbeta segments and 13 reverse primers for TCR Jbeta segments was used. A multiplex PCR assay on genomic DNA amplified the CDR3 region of rearranged TCR beta genes. The Illumina HiSeq System was used to sequence the amplified TCR beta libraries as 87-base-pair reads. Turning to the authors' computational methods: A later analysis counted 75 million to 100 million unique TCR beta chains across the 700 or so repertoires, and about 10 million of these chains were shared by at least two donors. A nearest-neighbor algorithm error-corrected the raw reads and collapsed the reads into unique sequences, merging closely related sequences to remove PCR and sequencing errors. To assign V, D and J gene segments, CDR3 sequences were aligned to IMGT reference sequences. For a sequence to be retained, a match of at least six nucleotides was required to both a V gene segment and a J gene segment. A rearrangement was called productive if the CDR3 had no stop codons and remained in frame with V and J, and every other rearrangement was called non-productive. CDR3 was defined by IMGT convention, running from the second conserved V-encoded cysteine to the conserved J-encoded phenylalanine. Sequences without an unambiguous match to a single V gene segment were excluded from the earlier analysis of 587 of the donors. An earlier analysis of 500 to 600 of the donors classified V segments as functional when productive rearrangements were above 56.7% and as segregating when the standard deviation between donors was above 5%. A statistical classification framework was developed to diagnose cytomegalovirus status using the catalog of TCR beta chain sequences. In a later analysis, V and J genes were assigned by comparing TCR nucleotide sequences against IMGT/GENE-DB human TR gene sequences. A later analysis assigned CDR3 sequences and most-parsimonious VDJ recombination scenarios with the TCRdist pipeline. In a later analysis, each TCR beta chain was defined by its CDR3 amino acid sequence together with its V-gene family, and reads without a unique V-gene family were excluded. In a later analysis, nearly 600 highly shared, low-generation-probability nucleotide sequences were removed to address suspected cross-contamination and a sequencing artifact. In a later analysis, a clonal expansion index for each public chain was calculated from normalized within-repertoire ranks of inferred template counts. In a later analysis, generation probabilities were computed using a VDJ recombination model fitted to out-of-frame rearrangements, and the results were checked against IGoR. Hypergeometric tests were used in a later analysis to score TCR-TCR, TCR-HLA and TCR-CMV co-occurrence, with a repertoire-size bias correction applied to the TCR pairs. To estimate false discovery rates, a later analysis permuted the HLA or CMV assignments 20 times. In a later analysis, co-occurring TCRs were grouped with DBSCAN, and TCRdist sequence similarity was added when clustering was performed within HLA-allele-positive subsets. Repertoires with fewer than 30,000 or more than 120,000 public chains were left out of co-occurrence clustering, as were about 5 repertoires with anomalous nucleotide sharing. Entries here come from immuneACCESS through TCRdb and include only in-frame sequences with V and J called. Some clones fail to appear in such tables; in the studies checked, an unresolved V gene covers under half of the shortfall, and the cause of the remainder is unknown. Clonal size and the V and J genes are those of that table, whereas D and trimming came from the DNA. The table kept for this sample lists 30,000 to 45,000 clones. The ten biggest clones cover 7.5% to 9.5% of the sample.

The V and J genes are TRBV19 and TRBJ1-5; 8 bases in the junction line up with TRBD1. This sequence originates from a man aged 40-49 years in good health and CMV-seropositive. Sequenced material: PBMCs. The CDR3 amino acid sequence is: CASSKDREQPQHF. In nucleotide form, the sequence is TGTGCCAGTAGCAAGGACAGGGAACAGCCCCAGCATTTT.